This T cell receptor beta chain was documented in a study of CXCR3-negative and CXCR3-positive naive CD8 T cells. General study findings and limits: When CXCR3-positive naive cells were set against CXCR3-negative naive cells, the former had more hydrophobic TRB CDR3s.

TRB cDNA libraries were made by UMI-labeled 5' RACE. TCRdb reprocessed the 5' RACE reads and reports one entry per CDR3 protein, with no DNA. The table for this sample gives tens of thousands of distinct CDR3 sequences. Details on this clonotype: Its antigen is undetermined.

This CDR3 has 13 residues. Germline V gives CDR1 WSHSY, CDR2 SAAADI. Identification of naive CD8+ T cells rested on CD45RO-CCR7+CD27+CD95- status. The receptor's source is a human donor in good health. Some clones in this sample may be carry-over from other donors' samples. Sequenced input: naive CXCR3- CD8+ T cells from blood. Subset: CD45RO-CCR7+CD27+CD95- naive CD8+ T cells lacking CXCR3 (TNR3-). V usage is TRBV10-2 and J usage is TRBJ2-1; as DNA is missing, the TRBD2 call by TCRdb cannot be tested. The CDR3: CASSEALYNGQFF.